This passage covers 19 T cell receptor beta chains from one sample sequenced in a study of T cell repertoires in cytomegalovirus infection. These receptors' antigens are unknown. One entry per CDR3 protein, called by TCRdb with MiXCR from the reads. The sample has approximately 1,000,000 distinct CDR3 sequences, 30% to 40% seen once. The sequencing used cultured CD8+ T cells from PBMCs, collected from culture after CMV antigen stimulation. These TCRs come from a human donor in good health (CMV status not recorded). Some clones in this sample may be carry-over from other donors' samples.

This clonotype was detected only a few times. The gene calls are TRBV7-6 and TRBJ2-2; 7 bases are shared with TRBD1. Losses at the gene ends were 2 bases for V and 2 bases for J; bases not matched to a gene: 17. CDR3 length: 20 amino acids. CDR1 and CDR2 from the germline V gene are SGHVS and FNYEAQ. CDR3 sequence (DNA): TGTGCCAGCAGCTTAAAGGGACAGCTTACCTACGGACTTAACACCGGGGAGCTGTTTTTT. Its protein product is CASSLKGQLTYGLNTGELFF.

The rearrangement links TRBV7-2 to TRBJ1-1, with D unclear. In germline, CDR1 is SGHTA, CDR2 FQGNSA. V was pared by 4 bases and J by 0 bases, with 12 bases between. The CDR3 totals 15 residues. CDR3 DNA sequence: TGTGCCAGCAGCTCGGGCGTGTGGATGAACACTGAAGCTTTCTTT. This codes for CASSSGVWMNTEAFF.

V is TRBV6-5 and J is TRBJ1-5; a possible D gene is TRBD1 (5 bases). This CDR3 spans 15 amino acids. CDR1 is MNHEY, CDR2 SVGAGI, per germline. Trimming cost V 6 bases and J 0 bases, with 12 bases left between them. The CDR3 loop is CASSRGDPSNQPQHF. The CDR3 DNA is TGTGCCAGCAGCCGCGGGGACCCTAGCAATCAGCCCCAGCATTTT.

CDR3 in DNA: TGTGCCAGCAGTGACCAAAGGACAGGGAAAGAGACCCAGTACTTC. Translation gives CASSDQRTGKETQYF. V and J are TRBV2 and TRBJ2-5, with TRBD1 identical over 8 bases. This CDR3 is 15 amino acids long. With V trimmed by 3 bases and J by 3 bases, 6 bases remained unmatched. The germline CDR1 and CDR2 sequences are SNHLY and FYNNEI. Using reference TRBV2 and TRBJ2-5 for the parts outside the CDR3, the full variable domain is EPEVTQTPSHQVTQMGQEVILRCVPISNHLYFYWYRQILGQKVEFLVSFYNNEISEKSEIFDDQFSVERPDGSNFTLKIRSTKLEDSAMYFCASSDQRTGKETQYFGPGTRLLVL.

This CDR3 reads CASSQDTGGGYEQYV. As DNA, the CDR3 is TGTGCCAGCAGCCAAGATACGGGCGGGGGCTACGAGCAGTACGTC. The V gene is TRBV3-1, the J gene TRBJ2-7; 7 nucleotides line up with TRBD2. The V gene end was trimmed by 0 bases and the J gene end by 3 bases; junction bases not matched to a gene: 5. CDR3 length equals 15 residues. Per germline, CDR1 LGHDT and CDR2 YNNKEL (reference sequence).

The chain recombines TRBV5-6 with TRBJ2-2, with D perhaps matching TRBD2 (6 bases). The CDR3 extends over 14 amino acids. The germline CDR1 and CDR2 sequences are SGHDT and YYEEEE. V was pared by 4 bases and J by 9 bases, with 16 bases between. The CDR3 sequence: CASSPGLSLRELFF. CDR3 nucleotides: TGTGCCAGCAGCCCGGGACTGTCCTTGAGGGAGCTGTTTTTT.

The gene calls are TRBV19 and TRBJ2-1, with TRBD2 matching 7 bases. Trimming cost V 2 bases and J 5 bases; bases outside gene matches: 3. The CDR3 runs 14 residues. Germline V gene data show CDR1 as LNHDA and CDR2 as SQIVND (reference sequence). The CDR3 nucleotides are TGTGCCAGTAGTATAAGCGGGGACGACAATGAGCAGTTCTTC. It translates to CASSISGDDNEQFF.

This clonotype has only a few counts. The chain joins TRBV19 to TRBJ2-4, with 8 bases identical to TRBD2. The CDR3 consists of 17 residues. Losses at the gene ends were 5 bases for V and 0 bases for J; bases not matched to a gene: 9. The germline gives CDR1 LNHDA, CDR2 SQIVND (reference sequence). The CDR3 loop is CASSPVAGGLAKNIQYF. CDR3 DNA: TGTGCCAGTAGTCCAGTCGCGGGGGGCTTAGCCAAAAACATTCAGTACTTC.

This rearrangement joins TRBV10-3 to TRBJ2-1; 7 nucleotides match TRBD2. After removal of 3 bases from V and 3 bases from J, the junction contained 5 bases not matched to a gene. Germline CDR1 ENHRY, CDR2 SYGVKD. This CDR3 has 15 residues. For the CDR3, the DNA is TGTGCCATCAGTGACGCGGGGGATCTCTACAATGAGCAGTTCTTC. Translation: CAISDAGDLYNEQFF.

This clonotype has at least ten counts. The V and J genes are TRBV7-2 and TRBJ2-2; D remains unclear. The V gene's germline CDR1 is SGHTA and CDR2 FQGNSA. The CDR3 sequence is 18 residues long. V was shortened by 1 base and J by 5 bases, with 20 bases between the two germline ends. This CDR3 reads CASSLEAPTRLETGELFF. The CDR3 DNA reads as TGTGCCAGCAGCTTAGAGGCTCCTACACGGTTGGAAACCGGGGAGCTGTTTTTT. Full variable domain (missing parts from reference TRBV7-2 and TRBJ2-2): GAGVSQSPSNKVTEKGKDVELRCDPISGHTALYWYRQSLGQGLEFLIYFQGNSAPDKSGLPSDRFSAERTGGSVSTLTIQRTQQEDSAVYLCASSLEAPTRLETGELFFGEGSRLTVL.

Note on this clonotype: A much larger clone lies a single base off, so this may be a read error. The V and J genes are TRBV12-3 or TRBV12-4 and TRBJ1-1, with 7 bases lining up with TRBD1. The V gene end was trimmed by 6 bases and the J gene end by 9 bases; junction bases not matched to a gene: 13. This CDR3 has 14 residues. CDR3 DNA: TGTGCCAGCAGAGGTGAGGGGGCGATCGCTAAAGCTTTCTTT. This sequence encodes CASRGEGAIAKAFF.

The rearrangement links TRBV6-2 or TRBV6-3 to TRBJ2-1; 13 bases align to TRBD2. The CDR3 runs to 15 residues. The junction had 2 bases not matched to a gene; V was cut back by 5 bases and J by 4 bases. Germline loops: CDR1 MNHEY, CDR2 SVGEGT. In DNA form, the CDR3 reads TGTGCCAGCAGTGGGACTAGCGGGGAGTACAATGAGCAGTTCTTC. Its protein product is CASSGTSGEYNEQFF.

Only a few counts were recorded for this clonotype. This chain uses TRBV5-6 with TRBJ1-3; D is unresolved. Germline CDR1 reads SGHDT; CDR2 reads YYEEEE. The CDR3 totals 17 residues. The V gene lost 1 base and the J gene lost 3 bases, with 17 bases spanning the gap. CDR3 bases: TGTGCCAGCAGCTTGCCCTATATCGACGGGAATGGAAACACCATATATTTT. It yields the protein CASSLPYIDGNGNTIYF.

The V call is TRBV27, the J call TRBJ2-5, with D unclear. The germline gives CDR1 MNHEY, CDR2 SMNVEV (reference sequence). Trimming took 8 bases from V and 5 from J, leaving 9 bases between them. The CDR3 has 11 residues. CDR3 in amino acids: CASGPRETQYF. The CDR3 coding sequence is TGTGCCAGCGGTCCTAGGGAGACCCAGTACTTC.

This clonotype has at least ten counts. This chain joins TRBV7-8 and TRBJ1-2, with D possibly TRBD1 on 5 matching bases. Between the trimmed V and J ends, which lost 3 bases and 3 bases, there was a span of 11 bases. This CDR3 comprises 14 residues. Germline-derived CDR1 and CDR2 are SGHVS and FQNEAQ. The CDR3 DNA follows: TGTGCCAGCAGCTTGAGCGCAGGGTACTATGGCTACACCTTC. Translating it yields CASSLSAGYYGYTF.

The chain couples TRBV6-5 to TRBJ2-1; the match to TRBD2 covers 10 bases. Trimming removed 2 bases from V and 5 bases from J; junction bases left unmatched: 3. This CDR3 has 15 residues. The germline V gene has CDR1 MNHEY and CDR2 SVGAGI. The CDR3 DNA sequence: TGTGCCAGCAGTTACCTAGCGGGGGCCAACAATGAGCAGTTCTTC. Translation: CASSYLAGANNEQFF.

The chain joins TRBV4-1 to TRBJ2-5, with D possibly matching TRBD1 (6 bases). Trimming left V 3 bases short and J 5 bases short, with 16 bases between. Germline V CDR1 and CDR2: MGHRA, YSYEKL. There are 15 residues in the CDR3. For the CDR3, the DNA is TGCGCCAGCAGCCATAGGAACAGGGAGACGGAGACCCAGTACTTC. Its protein product is CASSHRNRETETQYF.

A word on this clonotype: The junction does not match germline at one end; this may be a read error. The chain joins TRBV19 to TRBJ2-5, with 8 bases identical to TRBD1. This CDR3 comprises 13 residues. Per the germline V gene, CDR1 is LNHDA and CDR2 is SQIVND (reference sequence). The CDR3 region has the DNA TGTGCCAGTAGGATAGTAACAGGGGGGACCCAGTACTTC. It yields the protein CASRIVTGGTQYF.

This clonotype was detected a few times. The gene calls are TRBV7-9 and TRBJ2-7; unclear D gene. The CDR3 has 14 residues. Between the trimmed V and J ends, which lost 2 bases and 2 bases, there was a span of 10 bases. Germline-derived CDR1 and CDR2 are SEHNR and FQNEAQ (reference sequence). In DNA, the CDR3 is TGTGCCAGCAGCTTAATTGCAGTTCCCTACGAGCAGTACGTC. Amino acid sequence: CASSLIAVPYEQYV.